A single sample is the source of the 28 T cell receptor beta chains below, sequenced in a study of OX40 agonist ivuxolimab in advanced cancers. The protocol was immunoSEQ multiplex PCR, while the TCRdb copy is restricted to in-frame clones and leaves out a portion. This sample has around 97,000 clones, with less than 90% found just once. The source was CD4+ or CD8+ T cells sorted from blood, collected in a trial of the OX40 agonist ivuxolimab. The receptors come from an adult with an advanced solid tumor such as melanoma, head and neck, liver or kidney cancer.

The CDR3 nucleotides are TGTGCCAGCTCCGGGGGGAGGTACACCTTC. Translation: CASSGGRYTF. The rearrangement links TRBV9 to TRBJ1-2; D perhaps matches TRBD1 (5 bases). Germline V lookup: CDR1 SGDLS, CDR2 YYNGEE. V lost 7 bases and J 11 bases, leaving 12 bases between the germline ends. The CDR3 spans 10 residues.

This chain links TRBV27 with TRBJ2-1; D remains unclear. The germline V gene has CDR1 MNHEY and CDR2 SMNVEV (reference sequence). CDR3 length equals 13 residues. V shed 5 bases and J shed 3 bases, with 8 bases lying between them. CDR3 bases: TGTGCCAGCAGTCCTACTGGCTACAATGAGCAGTTCTTC. Translating gives CASSPTGYNEQFF.

The rearrangement uses TRBV11-3 and TRBJ2-1; 10 nucleotides line up with TRBD2. Germline V lookup: CDR1 SGHNT, CDR2 YENEEA. V dropped 2 bases and J dropped 6; count of bases not matched to a gene: 1. This CDR3 is 14 amino acids long. CDR3 DNA: TGTGCCAGCAGCTTAAGCGGGGGGGCCAATGAGCAGTTCTTC. Translated, it gives CASSLSGGANEQFF.

The rearrangement links TRBV2 to TRBJ2-7; a weak D match, TRBD2 (6 bases). The CDR3 has 11 amino acids. The V and J ends lost 7 bases and 6 bases respectively, with 10 bases between them. Germline V gene sequence: CDR1 SNHLY, CDR2 FYNNEI. CDR3 region: CASTRTTEQYF. In DNA form, the CDR3 reads TGTGCCAGCACCAGGACTACCGAGCAGTACTTC.

The J gene is TRBJ1-5, the V gene TRBV12-5, with D hard to call. From germline, CDR1 is LGHNT and CDR2 FRNRAP. The length of the CDR3 is 14 residues. Trimming removed 2 bases at V and 4 bases at J, with 9 bases between. Written as DNA, the CDR3 is TGTGCTAGTGGTTTGAGCGGGGTAAATCAGCCCCAGCATTTT. Encoded protein: CASGLSGVNQPQHF.

The genes are TRBV7-9 and TRBJ2-3; the D gene is possibly TRBD1 (5 bases). Germline V gives CDR1 SEHNR, CDR2 FQNEAQ (reference sequence). The CDR3 consists of 15 residues. Trimming pared 5 bases from V and 6 bases from J, leaving 18 bases between. The CDR3 bases are TGTGCCAGCAGCCCGCGACAGCTCGAAAGGGATACGCAGTATTTT. Its translation is CASSPRQLERDTQYF.

V is TRBV5-8 and J is TRBJ2-2; D gene uncertain. Germline CDR1 reads SGHTS; CDR2 reads YDEGEE. V lost 0 bases, J lost 4 bases, and 16 bases lay in between. There are 17 residues in the CDR3. In DNA, the CDR3 is TGTGCCAGCAGCTTGGGCAGAACCTCCTTAAGCACCGGGGAGCTGTTTTTT. Translating it yields CASSLGRTSLSTGELFF. Full variable domain (remainder filled in from reference TRBV5-8 and TRBJ2-2): EAGVTQSPTHLIKTRGQQATLRCSPISGHTSVYWYQQALGLGLQFLLWYDEGEERNRGNFPPRFSGRQFPNYSSELNVNALELEDSALYLCASSLGRTSLSTGELFFGEGSRLTVL.

V and J are TRBV6-1 and TRBJ2-7; the D is unclear. The V gene's germline CDR1 is MNHNS and CDR2 SASEGT. The CDR3 spans 14 residues. Trimming cost V 1 base and J 3 bases, with 10 bases left between them. The CDR3 bases are TGTGCCAGCAGTGAAGGGTTGCGGAGCTACGAGCAGTACTTC. Its protein is CASSEGLRSYEQYF.

This chain joins TRBV15 and TRBJ1-5; a weak D match, TRBD1 (6 bases). V lost 1 base and J lost 4, with 17 bases in between. This CDR3 is 17 amino acids long. Germline assignment: CDR1 LNHNV and CDR2 YYDKDF (reference sequence). The CDR3 reads CATSRGGGGFRNQPQHF. The CDR3 bases are TGTGCCACCAGCAGAGGAGGGGGGGGCTTTAGGAATCAGCCCCAGCATTTT.

The V call is TRBV7-9, the J call TRBJ1-1, with TRBD1 identical over 7 bases. This CDR3 region has 14 residues. CDR1 is SEHNR and CDR2 is FQNEAQ in the germline V gene (reference sequence). The V and J ends lost 5 bases and 0 bases, in that order; junction bases with no gene match: 3. The CDR3, as DNA: TGTGCCAGCAGCCTTGACAGGGTGAACACTGAAGCTTTCTTT. It codes for CASSLDRVNTEAFF.

The gene calls are TRBV5-6 and TRBJ2-1; 9 bases align to TRBD2. The CDR3 contains 16 residues. The V segment lost 2 bases and the J segment 3 bases; nucleotides outside the gene matches: 6. The germline gives CDR1 SGHDT, CDR2 YYEEEE. CDR3 nucleotides: TGTGCCAGCAGCTTTCAGACTAGCGGAGTCTACAATGAGCAGTTCTTC. This codes for CASSFQTSGVYNEQFF.

The V gene is TRBV5-1, the J gene TRBJ2-7; 7 nucleotides agree with TRBD2. The V gene end was trimmed by 5 bases and the J gene end by 13 bases; junction bases not matched to a gene: 18. Germline CDR1 reads SGHRS; CDR2 reads YFSETQ. The CDR3 sequence is 14 residues long. Here the CDR3 reads CASRRSASGAHLYF. The CDR3 nucleotides are TGCGCCAGCAGACGTTCAGCTAGCGGAGCCCACTTATACTTC.

The chain is built from TRBV6-5 and TRBJ1-1, with 7 bases fitting TRBD1. This CDR3 is built from 14 residues. Unmatched junction bases numbered 6, after V lost 8 bases and J lost 0 bases. Germline values: CDR1 MNHEY, CDR2 SVGAGI. The CDR3 nucleotides read TGTGCCAGCGGGACAGATTATATGAACACTGAAGCTTTCTTT. It codes for CASGTDYMNTEAFF.

The rearrangement links TRBV27 to TRBJ2-5; D is unresolved. CDR3 length: 17 amino acids. Germline loops: CDR1 MNHEY, CDR2 SMNVEV (reference sequence). V was shortened by 3 bases and J by 1 base, with 18 bases between the two germline ends. CDR3 coding DNA: TGTGCCAGCAGTTTCTCCCCGGCAACTTGGACCCAAGAGACCCAGTACTTC. Its protein is CASSFSPATWTQETQYF.

The CDR3 here is CSAVGLTSYEQYF. CDR3 in DNA: TGCAGCGCCGTGGGGTTAACCTCCTACGAGCAGTACTTC. The chain links TRBV29-1 to TRBJ2-5; D call uncertain. The DNA end is a closer match to TRBJ2-7, so the J assignment may be wrong. This CDR3 is built from 13 residues. CDR1 SQVTM and CDR2 ANQGSEA come from the germline V gene.

The CDR3 DNA is TGTGCCAGCAGCCGTGAAGGTTGGTCCCAGCATTTT. It yields the protein CASSREGWSQHF. This chain uses TRBV7-9 with TRBJ1-5; no firm D call. Germline-derived CDR1 and CDR2 are SEHNR and FQNEAQ (reference sequence). CDR3 size: 12 residues. V was trimmed by 5 bases and J by 11 bases, leaving 13 bases between them. The whole variable domain, remainder taken from reference TRBV7-9 and TRBJ1-5, is DTGVSQNPRHKITKRGQNVTFRCDPISEHNRLYWYRQTLGQGPEFLTYFQNEAQLEKSRLLSDRFSAERPKGSFSTLEIQRTEQGDSAMYLCASSREGWSQHFGDGTRLSIL.

The chain uses TRBV18 and TRBJ1-1; weak D call: TRBD1 (5 bases). Looked up from germline, CDR1 is KGHSH and CDR2 is LQKENI. The CDR3 is 13 amino acids. V dropped 6 bases and J dropped 4 bases, with 12 bases sitting between them. The CDR3 loop is CASSAREGTEAFF. CDR3 coding DNA: TGTGCCAGCTCGGCCAGGGAAGGCACTGAAGCTTTCTTT. Drawing the rest from reference TRBV18 and TRBJ1-1, the complete variable domain is NAGVMQNPRHLVRRRGQEARLRCSPMKGHSHVYWYRQLPEEGLKFMVYLQKENIIDESGMPKERFSAEFPKEGPSILRIQQVVRGDSAAYFCASSAREGTEAFFGQGTRLTVV.

This chain links TRBV14 with TRBJ1-4, with D uncertain. The CDR3 totals 12 residues. The germline V and J ends were trimmed by 5 bases and 10 bases, with 11 bases remaining between them. Germline CDR1 reads SGHDN; CDR2 reads FVKESK. CDR3 loop: CASSLVMGKLFF. CDR3 nucleotides: TGTGCCAGCAGCTTGGTTATGGGAAAACTGTTTTTT.

This clone was observed a handful of times. V gene TRBV30 combines with J gene TRBJ1-4; D remains unclear. The CDR3 loop spans 13 amino acids. Germline CDR1 and CDR2: GTSNPN and SVGIG (reference sequence). Trimming left V 4 bases short and J 8 bases short, with 14 bases between. The CDR3 DNA sequence: TGTGCCTGGACCCAGGACTTTGGGGAAAAACTGTTTTTT. Translation: CAWTQDFGEKLFF. The variable domain in full, completed from reference TRBV30 and TRBJ1-4, reads SQTIHQWPATLVQPVGSPLSLECTVEGTSNPNLYWYRQAAGRGLQLLFYSVGIGQISSEVPQNLSASRPQDRQFILSSKKLLLSDSGFYLCAWTQDFGEKLFFGSGTQLSVL.

This clone was counted only a few times. This chain uses TRBV5-1 with TRBJ1-6, with D unclear. Germline CDR1 SGHRS, CDR2 YFSETQ. Trimming removed 3 bases at V and 9 bases at J, with 19 bases between. The CDR3 consists of 16 residues. The CDR3 loop reads CASSSSADPQSSPLHF. Written as DNA, the CDR3 is TGCGCCAGCAGCTCCTCGGCGGATCCCCAGAGTTCACCCCTCCACTTT.

This clone was detected a few times. The chain couples TRBV4-1 to TRBJ1-4, with a tentative D call TRBD1 (6 bases). Germline V gene lookup returns CDR1 MGHRA and CDR2 YSYEKL. The CDR3 totals 15 residues. The V gene lost 3 bases and the J gene lost 4 bases, with 12 bases spanning the gap. This CDR3 reads CASSQRGGLNEKLFF. For the CDR3, the DNA is TGCGCCAGCAGCCAGCGAGGGGGTCTTAATGAAAAACTGTTTTTT.

V usage is TRBV30 and J usage is TRBJ2-5; D unclear. Germline V lookup: CDR1 GTSNPN, CDR2 SVGIG (reference sequence). V shed 4 bases and J shed 0 bases, with 9 bases lying between them. The CDR3 consists of 13 residues. Written as DNA, the CDR3 is TGTGCCTGGACTGACCTGTACCAAGAGACCCAGTACTTC. Translation: CAWTDLYQETQYF.

The chain employs TRBV7-3 and TRBJ2-3, with 9 bases fitting TRBD1. Germline V gene sequence: CDR1 SGHTA, CDR2 FQGTGA. V was pared by 4 bases and J by 6 bases, with 11 bases of the junction left unmatched. The CDR3 covers 16 residues. The DNA of the CDR3 is TGTGCCAGCAGCTCGCCGGGACAGGGAGGGCGGGATACGCAGTATTTT. It is translated as CASSSPGQGGRDTQYF.

This clone has only a few counts. The chain uses TRBV4-1 and TRBJ1-4; 9 bases agree with TRBD1. The CDR3 is 16 amino acids. Trimming removed 4 bases from V and 8 bases from J; junction bases left unmatched: 11. Germline CDR1 MGHRA, CDR2 YSYEKL. The CDR3 nucleotides are TGCGCCAGCAGCCGGGATGAGGACAGGGGTCAGGAAAAACTGTTTTTT. It translates to CASSRDEDRGQEKLFF.

The chain is built from TRBV10-2 and TRBJ1-5, with TRBD1 matching 9 bases. CDR3 size: 17 residues. Germline CDR1 reads WSHSY; CDR2 reads SAAADI. The trim removed 9 bases at V and 0 bases at J, leaving 12 bases unmatched. The DNA of the CDR3 is TGCGCCAGTGGACCGGGACAGGGAATATTTAGCAATCAGCCCCAGCATTTT. Its protein product is CASGPGQGIFSNQPQHF.

CDR3 nucleotides: TGTGCCAGTAGTAAGGGACAGGGGGCGACAGATACGCAGTATTTT. Its translation is CASSKGQGATDTQYF. The rearrangement joins TRBV19 to TRBJ2-3; TRBD1 matches 12 bases. CDR1 is LNHDA, CDR2 SQIVND, per germline (reference sequence). CDR3 length: 15 amino acids. V shed 4 bases and J 3 bases; nucleotides not matched to a gene: 2.

V is TRBV30 and J is TRBJ1-5; D is unclear. Per germline, CDR1 GTSNPN and CDR2 SVGIG (reference sequence). V was pared by 4 bases and J by 7 bases, with 11 bases between. The CDR3 totals 12 residues. In nucleotides, the CDR3 is TGTGCCTGGAACGCAGCCGGACAGCCCCAGCATTTT. It codes for CAWNAAGQPQHF.

The chain links TRBV2 to TRBJ1-5; TRBD1 agrees at 10 bases. V lost 0 bases, J lost 9 bases, and 5 bases stayed unmatched. From germline, CDR1 is SNHLY and CDR2 FYNNEI. The CDR3 covers 15 residues. The CDR3 loop reads CASSEAGQGIGPQHF. For the CDR3, the DNA is TGTGCCAGCAGTGAAGCGGGACAGGGGATTGGGCCCCAGCATTTT.